A selection of T cell receptor beta chains follows, all from one sample in a study of tumor and adjacent non-tumor tissue in lung cancer. One entry per CDR3 protein, called by TCRdb with MiXCR from the multiplex PCR reads. Of fewer than 100,000 distinct CDR3 sequences detected, roughly 80% appear once; the ten largest clones hold about half. Sequenced input: distant non-tumor lung tissue. These receptors were collected from a man aged 55 to 70 with non-small cell lung cancer. The CDR3 runs from the conserved cysteine through the conserved F or W. The D gene is left open where the match is weak. Not all rows give a size; the values are once, few, many and, for expanded clones, a class.

D | length | size | J | V | DNA | CDR3
TRBD2 | 15 | many | TRBJ2-3 | TRBV20-1 | TGCAGTGCCCCCAGGGGACTAGCGGGAATAGATACGCAGTATTTT | CSAPRGLAGIDTQYF
TRBD1 | 14 | . | TRBJ1-2 | TRBV20-1 | TGCAGTGCCCAGGGACAGGAAAGAAACTATGGCTATACCTTC | CSAQGQERNYGYTF
. | 15 | once | TRBJ1-6 | TRBV11-2 | TGTGCCAGCAGGGTTCCGGGACATACTGATTCACCCCTCCACTTT | CASRVPGHTDSPLHF
. | 14 | many | TRBJ1-5 | TRBV6-2/TRBV6-3 | TGTGCCAGCAGTTACTCGGTAGGGACTCAGCCCCAGCATTTT | CASSYSVGTQPQHF
TRBD1 | 14 | . | TRBJ2-5 | TRBV11-2 | TGTACCAGCAGCTCCGGACAGGTTCTGGGGACCCAATACTTC | CTSSSGQVLGTQYF
. | 14 | few | TRBJ1-6 | TRBV5-1 | TGCGCCAGCAGCCTCAGGGGACATAATTCACCCCTCCACTTT | CASSLRGHNSPLHF
. | 14 | . | TRBJ2-1 | TRBV20-1 | TGCAGTGCTAGCCCCCGGCGAGTAGACAATGAGCAGTCCTTC | CSASPRRVDNEQSF
TRBD2 | 18 | . | TRBJ2-3 | TRBV6-5 | TGTGCCAGCAGTTACGTGGGACTAGCGGTAGGGAGTACACATACGCAGTATTTT | CASSYVGLAVGSTHTQYF
TRBD1 | 13 | . | TRBJ1-1 | TRBV20-1 | TGCAGTGCTAAAACCGACAGGGCCACTGAAGCTTCCTTT | CSAKTDRATEASF
TRBD2 | 14 | . | TRBJ2-3 | TRBV11-2 | TGTGTCAGCAGCTTTCTAACGGGGGGTGTTCAGCAGTATTTT | CVSSFLTGGVQQYF
. | 15 | . | TRBJ1-5 | TRBV20-1 | TGCAGTACCCGGAGGGCGGGACATAGCAATCAGTCCCAGCATTTT | CSTRRAGHSNQSQHF
. | 12 | . | TRBJ1-2 | TRBV11-2 | TGTGCCAGCAGCTTAGCTAACTATGGCTACACCTTC | CASSLANYGYTF
TRBD2 | 16 | . | TRBJ2-4 | TRBV11-1 | TGTGCCAGCAGCCAGACTAGCGGGAGGGCCAAAGGCATTCAGTACTTC | CASSQTSGRAKGIQYF
TRBD2 | 15 | . | TRBJ2-2 | TRBV7-2 | TGTGACAGCAGCCCCGGACTAGCGGGTCCCGGGGAGCTGTTTTTT | CDSSPGLAGPGELFF
. | 13 | few | TRBJ1-1 | TRBV28 | TGTGCCAGCAGTTTAAGGGGGGGCACTGAAGCTTTCTTT | CASSLRGGTEAFF
TRBD1 | 15 | . | TRBJ2-7 | TRBV4-1 | TGCGCCAGTAGCCAGGCCGAGACAGGGAAGTACGAGCAGTACTTC | CASSQAETGKYEQYF
. | 12 | few | TRBJ1-1 | TRBV10-3 | TGTGCCATCAGTGTAGAGGGCAGGGAGGCTTTCTTT | CAISVEGREAFF
TRBD1 | 15 | . | TRBJ1-4 | TRBV7-9 | TGTGCCAGCAGCCGACTGACAGGGAGGACTGAAAAACTGTTTTTT | CASSRLTGRTEKLFF
. | 14 | once | TRBJ2-7 | TRBV20-1 | TGCAGTGCTAGAGACCAGCGGTTATCCTACGAGCAGTATTTC | CSARDQRLSYEQYF
. | 16 | . | TRBJ1-4 | TRBV6-5 | TGTACCGGCAGTTACTCGTTGGAGGCAACTAATGAAAAACTGTTTTTT | CTGSYSLEATNEKLFF
. | 18 | . | TRBJ2-1 | TRBV12-3/TRBV12-4 | TGTGTCAGCAGTTTTCTTCCGACAGGCCAGAGCTCCTACAATGAGCAGTTCTTC | CVSSFLPTGQSSYNEQFF
. | 13 | . | TRBJ1-2 | TRBV11-3 | TGTGCCAGCATCCCAGATAGGGAATATGGCTACACCTTC | CASIPDREYGYTF
TRBD2 | 16 | . | TRBJ2-5 | TRBV4-2 | TGTGCCAGCAGCCGAGGGCTAGCGGGGGGTCAAGAGATCCAGTACTTC | CASSRGLAGGQEIQYF
TRBD2 | 13 | . | TRBJ2-1 | TRBV30 | TGTGCCTGGAATTCGGGAGGGCGGGATGAGCAGTTCTTC | CAWNSGGRDEQFF
TRBD1 | 14 | . | TRBJ1-1 | TRBV6-1 | TGTGCTAGTAATGAAGACAGGGGCGACATTGAAGCTTTCTTT | CASNEDRGDIEAFF
. | 16 | . | TRBJ2-6 | TRBV4-2 | TGTGCCAGCAGCCAAGAGCTGAGATATGGGGCCAACGTCCTGACTTTC | CASSQELRYGANVLTF
. | 17 | . | TRBJ2-6 | TRBV6-5 | TGTTCCAGCAGTTTCGGGACATGGGGCTCTGGAGCCAACGTCCTGACTTTC | CSSSFGTWGSGANVLTF
TRBD1 | 16 | . | TRBJ1-1 | TRBV6-5 | TGTGCCAGCACTTATAGGGGGACAGGGCGGAACACTGAAGCTTTCTTT | CASTYRGTGRNTEAFF
. | 14 | few | TRBJ2-5 | TRBV11-2 | TGTGCCAGCAGGTCTGGATTGGTCCAAGAGACCCAGTACTTC | CASRSGLVQETQYF
. | 12 | many | TRBJ1-1 | TRBV20-1 | TGCAGTGCTAGGGAACAGCGGAATGAAGCTTTCTTT | CSAREQRNEAFF
. | 16 | . | TRBJ1-2 | TRBV4-2 | TGTGCCAGCAGCCCCCCTGCGGGGACGGAGGGGGGTGACTACTCCTTC | CASSPPAGTEGGDYSF
. | 13 | . | TRBJ2-5 | TRBV20-1 | TGCAGTATTAGAGATAAGTCAGTGCAGACCCAGTACTTC | CSIRDKSVQTQYF
. | 15 | . | TRBJ1-6 | TRBV20-1 | TGCAGTGCTTCTACCCCACTGGGAGCTAATTCACCCCTACACTTT | CSASTPLGANSPLHF
. | 13 | . | TRBJ2-5 | TRBV12-3/TRBV12-4 | TGTGCCAGCAATCAGGGCTGGACTGGGGCCCAGTACTTC | CASNQGWTGAQYF
TRBD1 | 19 | few | TRBJ2-6 | TRBV11-2 | TGTGCCAGTAGTTTAGTTTCAAAGGACAGGCCCTCTGGGGCCAACGTCCTGACTTTC | CASSLVSKDRPSGANVLTF
. | 16 | . | TRBJ2-7 | TRBV4-3 | TGCGCCAGCAGCCAAGCCGGAGGGACGGGGGCCTACGAGCAGTGCTTC | CASSQAGGTGAYEQCF
. | 15 | . | TRBJ2-1 | TRBV12-3/TRBV12-4 | TGTGTCAGCAGTCAACTAGTAGGTAACTACAATGAGCAGTTCTTC | CVSSQLVGNYNEQFF
TRBD2 | 16 | . | TRBJ2-1 | TRBV3-1 | TGTGCCAGCAGCCAAGAGGAAGCGGGAGGGGTGGATGAGCAGTTCTTC | CASSQEEAGGVDEQFF
TRBD2 | 17 | few | TRBJ2-5 | TRBV5-6 | TGTGCCAGCAGCTTGTGGGGCTCTGTACTAGCGGGAGAGACCCAGTACTTC | CASSLWGSVLAGETQYF
. | 20 | . | TRBJ2-4 | TRBV21-1 | TGTGCCAGCAGTAAAAGGACAGGCCTCCCGCCGTCAAGACTAGGGGACATTCAGTACTTC | CASSKRTGLPPSRLGDIQYF